The clone carrying this T cell receptor (beta chain) was observed a handful of times. The antigen is unknown. These data are taken from a study of T-cell memory formation after mild COVID-19. Study overall: Largely donor-specific TCR clusters were found.

Study results and caveats: Clones which contracted sat mainly in CM and EM if CD4+, and in EMRA if CD8+. Pre-infection memory harbored some responding clones, suggesting cross-reactive memory joined.

One entry per CDR3 protein results from TCRdb running MiXCR on the 5' RACE reads. The profile covers 300,000 to 400,000 distinct CDR3 sequences, with approximately 15% appearing a single time and approximately 20% taken by the ten largest. V was clipped by 3 bases and J by 7 bases; unmatched bases: 6. This CDR3 region has 15 residues. Germline V gene lookup returns CDR1 MGHRA and CDR2 YSYEKL. This chain uses TRBV4-1 with TRBJ1-5; 10 bases match TRBD1. Material for sequencing was PBMCs or a T cell subset sorted from them (not recorded which). The sequence derives from a man in his late teens or twenties who had mild COVID-19 (a few samples of this study predate the infection). Cell type and time point are not known. The CDR3 is CASSQAGTGAQPQHF. In nucleotides, the CDR3 is TGCGCCAGCAGCCAGGCCGGGACAGGGGCCCAGCCCCAGCATTTT.